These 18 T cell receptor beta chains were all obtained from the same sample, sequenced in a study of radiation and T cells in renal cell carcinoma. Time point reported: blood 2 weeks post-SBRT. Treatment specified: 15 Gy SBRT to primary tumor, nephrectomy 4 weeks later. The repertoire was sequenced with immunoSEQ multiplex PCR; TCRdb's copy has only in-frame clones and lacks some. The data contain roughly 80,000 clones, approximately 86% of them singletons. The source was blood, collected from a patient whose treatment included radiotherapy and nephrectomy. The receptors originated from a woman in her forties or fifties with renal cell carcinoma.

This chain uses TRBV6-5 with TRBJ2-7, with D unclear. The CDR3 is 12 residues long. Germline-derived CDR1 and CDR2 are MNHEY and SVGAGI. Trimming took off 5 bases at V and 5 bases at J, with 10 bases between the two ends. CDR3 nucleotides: TGTGCCAGCAGTCAGACTCCTCACGAGCAGTACTTC. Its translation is CASSQTPHEQYF.

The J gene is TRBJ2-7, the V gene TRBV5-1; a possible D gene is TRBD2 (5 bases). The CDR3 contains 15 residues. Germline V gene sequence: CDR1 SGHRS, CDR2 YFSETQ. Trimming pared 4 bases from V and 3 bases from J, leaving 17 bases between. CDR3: CASSLEEAVGYEQYF. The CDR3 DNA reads TGCGCCAGCAGCCTTGAGGAGGCGGTAGGCTACGAGCAGTACTTC.

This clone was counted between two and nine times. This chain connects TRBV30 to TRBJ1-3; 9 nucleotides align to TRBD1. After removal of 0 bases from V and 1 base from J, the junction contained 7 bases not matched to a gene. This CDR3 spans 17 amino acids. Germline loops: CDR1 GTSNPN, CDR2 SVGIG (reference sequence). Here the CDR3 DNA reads TGTGCCTGGAGTGTATGGGGACAGGGCGGGTCTGGAAACACCATATATTTT. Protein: CAWSVWGQGGSGNTIYF.

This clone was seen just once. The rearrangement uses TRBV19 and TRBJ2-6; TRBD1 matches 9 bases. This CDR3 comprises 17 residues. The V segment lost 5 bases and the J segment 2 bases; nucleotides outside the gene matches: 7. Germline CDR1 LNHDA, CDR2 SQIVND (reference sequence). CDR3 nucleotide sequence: TGTGCCAGTAGTTCCGGGACAGGGATGCCTGGGGCCAACGTCCTGACTTTC. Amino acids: CASSSGTGMPGANVLTF. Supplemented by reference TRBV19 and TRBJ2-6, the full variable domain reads DGGITQSPKYLFRKEGQNVTLSCEQNLNHDAMYWYRQDPGQGLRLIYYSQIVNDFQKGDIAEGYSVSREKKESFPLTVTSAQKNPTAFYLCASSSGTGMPGANVLTFGAGSRLTVL.

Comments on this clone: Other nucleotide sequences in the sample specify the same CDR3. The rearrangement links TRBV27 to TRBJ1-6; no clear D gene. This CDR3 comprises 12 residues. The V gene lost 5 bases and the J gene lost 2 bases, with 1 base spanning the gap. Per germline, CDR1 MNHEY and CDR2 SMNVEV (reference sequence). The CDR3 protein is CASSPYNSPLHF. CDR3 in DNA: TGTGCCAGCAGTCCCTATAATTCACCCCTCCACTTT.

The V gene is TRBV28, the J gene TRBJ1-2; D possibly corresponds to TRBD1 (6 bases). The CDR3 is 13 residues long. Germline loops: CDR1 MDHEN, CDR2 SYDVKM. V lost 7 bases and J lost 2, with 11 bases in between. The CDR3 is CASNRGLNYGYTF. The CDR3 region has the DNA TGTGCCAGCAACCGGGGGCTCAACTATGGCTACACCTTC.

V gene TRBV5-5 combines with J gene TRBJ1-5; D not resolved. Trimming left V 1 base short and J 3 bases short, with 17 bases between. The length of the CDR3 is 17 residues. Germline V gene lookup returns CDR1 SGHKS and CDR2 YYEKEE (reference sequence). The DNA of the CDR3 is TGTGCCAGCAGCTTGCTCGGTTTACGGGCGGACAATCAGCCCCAGCATTTT. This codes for CASSLLGLRADNQPQHF.

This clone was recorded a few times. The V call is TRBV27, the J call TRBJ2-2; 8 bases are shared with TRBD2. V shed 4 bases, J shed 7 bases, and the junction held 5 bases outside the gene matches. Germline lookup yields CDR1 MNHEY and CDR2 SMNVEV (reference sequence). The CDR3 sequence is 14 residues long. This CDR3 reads CASSWGLEGGELFF. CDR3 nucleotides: TGTGCCAGCAGTTGGGGACTAGAAGGCGGGGAGCTGTTTTTT.

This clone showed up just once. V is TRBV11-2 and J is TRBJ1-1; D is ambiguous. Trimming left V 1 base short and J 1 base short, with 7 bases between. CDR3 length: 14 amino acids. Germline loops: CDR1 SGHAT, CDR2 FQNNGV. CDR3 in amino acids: CASSLVFSNTEAFF. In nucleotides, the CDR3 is TGTGCCAGCAGCTTAGTCTTCTCGAACACTGAAGCTTTCTTT.

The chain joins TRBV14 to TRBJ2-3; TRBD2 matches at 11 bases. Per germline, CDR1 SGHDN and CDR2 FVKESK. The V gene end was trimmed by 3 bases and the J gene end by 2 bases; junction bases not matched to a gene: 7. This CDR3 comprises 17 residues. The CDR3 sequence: CASSQDWTSGYTDTQYF. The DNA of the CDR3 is TGTGCCAGCAGCCAGGACTGGACTAGCGGGTACACAGATACGCAGTATTTT.

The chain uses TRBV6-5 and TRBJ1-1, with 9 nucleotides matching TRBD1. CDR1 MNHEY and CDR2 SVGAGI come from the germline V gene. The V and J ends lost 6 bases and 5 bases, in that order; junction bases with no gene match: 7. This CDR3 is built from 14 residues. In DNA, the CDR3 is TGTGCCAGCAGCCCCGGGACAGGGCTTACTGAAGCTTTCTTT. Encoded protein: CASSPGTGLTEAFF.

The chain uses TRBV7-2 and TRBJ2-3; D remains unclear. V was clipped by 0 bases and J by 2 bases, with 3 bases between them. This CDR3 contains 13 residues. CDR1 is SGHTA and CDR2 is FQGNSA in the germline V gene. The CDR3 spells CASSLADTDTQYF. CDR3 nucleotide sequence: TGTGCCAGCAGCTTAGCCGACACAGATACGCAGTATTTT.

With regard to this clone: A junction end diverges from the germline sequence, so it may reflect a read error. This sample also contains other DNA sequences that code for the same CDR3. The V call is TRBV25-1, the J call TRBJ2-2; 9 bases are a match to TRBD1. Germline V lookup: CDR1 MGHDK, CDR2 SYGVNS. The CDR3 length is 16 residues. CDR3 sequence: CASSAYSGQGTGELFF. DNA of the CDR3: TGTGCCAGCAGTGCTTATTCCGGACAGGGGACCGGGGAGCTGTTCTTT.

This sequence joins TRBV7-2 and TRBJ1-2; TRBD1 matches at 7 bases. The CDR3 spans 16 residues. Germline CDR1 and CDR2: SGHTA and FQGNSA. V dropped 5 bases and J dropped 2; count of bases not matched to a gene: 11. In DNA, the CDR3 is TGTGCCAGCAGCCCCGGGGCGACAGGGTTGAACTATGGCTACACCTTC. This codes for CASSPGATGLNYGYTF.

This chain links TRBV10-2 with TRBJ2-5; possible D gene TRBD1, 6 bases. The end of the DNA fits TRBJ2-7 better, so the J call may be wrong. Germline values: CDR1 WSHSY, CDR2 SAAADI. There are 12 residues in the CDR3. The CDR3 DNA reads TGCGCCAGCAGTTCGACAGGCTACGAGCAGTACTTC. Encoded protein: CASSSTGYEQYF.

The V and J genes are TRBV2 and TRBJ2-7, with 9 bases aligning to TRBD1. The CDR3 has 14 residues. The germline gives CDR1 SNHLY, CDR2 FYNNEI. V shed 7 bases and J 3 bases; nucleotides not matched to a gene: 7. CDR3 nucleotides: TGTGCCAGCAAAAAGACAGGGGGAGACTACGAGCAGTACTTC. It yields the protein CASKKTGGDYEQYF.

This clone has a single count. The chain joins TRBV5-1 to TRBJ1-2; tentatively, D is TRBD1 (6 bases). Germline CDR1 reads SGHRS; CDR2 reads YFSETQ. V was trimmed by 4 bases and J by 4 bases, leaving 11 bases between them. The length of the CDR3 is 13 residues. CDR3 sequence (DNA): TGCGCCAGCAGCGGGGGGGCAGTCTATGGCTACACCTTC. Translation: CASSGGAVYGYTF. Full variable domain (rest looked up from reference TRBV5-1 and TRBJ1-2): KAGVTQTPRYLIKTRGQQVTLSCSPISGHRSVSWYQQTPGQGLQFLFEYFSETQRNKGNFPGRFSGRQFSNSRSEMNVSTLELGDSALYLCASSGGAVYGYTFGSGTRLTVV.

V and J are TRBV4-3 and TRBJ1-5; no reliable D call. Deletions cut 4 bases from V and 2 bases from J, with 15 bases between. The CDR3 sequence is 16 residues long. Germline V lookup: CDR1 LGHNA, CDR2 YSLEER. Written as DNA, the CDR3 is TGCGCCAGCAGCCCGATGACGACCGGTGGCAATCAGCCCCAGCATTTT. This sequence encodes CASSPMTTGGNQPQHF.